A selection of T cell receptor beta chains follows, all from one sample in a study of regulatory T cells in long-lasting Graves disease. TCRdb independently ran MiXCR on the multiplex PCR reads; one entry per CDR3 protein. Of over 500,000 distinct CDR3 sequences listed, 15% to 20% were seen once; the top ten hold 15% to 20%. These data are also associated with another study on T cells in Graves' hyperthyroidism and ophthalmopathy.

The sequenced sample was peripheral blood mononuclear cells (PBMCs), obtained at new diagnosis, from a patient treated with antithyroid drugs. These receptors came from a woman aged 25 to 39 with Graves disease. Each CDR3 is given with its conserved first and last residue. Each record gives: D gene, clone size, J gene, V gene, CDR3 protein, CDR3 DNA. The D gene is left open where the match is weak. The listing skips clone size in some rows; elsewhere it reads once, few, many or a size class.

D gene: TRBD2; clone size: few; J gene: TRBJ2-3; V gene: TRBV5-1; CDR3 protein: CASTPWEGSDTQYF; CDR3 DNA: TGCGCCAGCACCCCCTGGGAGGGTTCAGATACGCAGTATTTT
D gene: .; clone size: .; J gene: TRBJ1-4; V gene: TRBV9; CDR3 protein: CASSRTGIGDEKLFF; CDR3 DNA: TGTGCCAGCAGTCGTACAGGGATCGGGGATGAAAAACTGTTTTTT
D gene: .; clone size: many; J gene: TRBJ1-2; V gene: TRBV28; CDR3 protein: CASSFLTGGYTF; CDR3 DNA: TGTGCCAGCAGTTTTCTTACGGGTGGCTACACCTTC
D gene: .; clone size: .; J gene: TRBJ2-7; V gene: TRBV6-1; CDR3 protein: CASTRAGGYEQYF; CDR3 DNA: TGTGCCAGCACTCGGGCCGGGGGCTACGAGCAGTACTTC
D gene: TRBD1; clone size: many; J gene: TRBJ1-1; V gene: TRBV6-1; CDR3 protein: CASSPAGGTEAFF; CDR3 DNA: TGTGCCAGCAGCCCCGCAGGGGGCACTGAAGCTTTCTTT
D gene: .; clone size: few; J gene: TRBJ2-6; V gene: TRBV5-1; CDR3 protein: CASSLTPGANVLTF; CDR3 DNA: TGCGCCAGCAGCTTGACCCCGGGGGCCAACGTCCTGACTTTC
D gene: .; clone size: few; J gene: TRBJ1-3; V gene: TRBV28; CDR3 protein: CASRPQAGNTIYF; CDR3 DNA: TGTGCCAGCAGACCTCAGGCTGGAAACACCATATATTTT
D gene: TRBD2; clone size: .; J gene: TRBJ2-7; V gene: TRBV27; CDR3 protein: CASSLSIAGEGLGEQYF; CDR3 DNA: TGTGCCAGCAGTTTATCCATAGCGGGAGAAGGGTTGGGCGAGCAGTACTTC
D gene: TRBD1; clone size: many; J gene: TRBJ1-2; V gene: TRBV30; CDR3 protein: CAWSPIYRGDNYGYTF; CDR3 DNA: TGTGCCTGGAGTCCGATCTACAGGGGCGATAACTATGGCTACACCTTC
D gene: .; clone size: many; J gene: TRBJ1-5; V gene: TRBV20-1; CDR3 protein: CSASSRMGEPQHF; CDR3 DNA: TGCAGTGCTAGTTCCAGGATGGGGGAGCCCCAGCATTTT
D gene: TRBD2; clone size: .; J gene: TRBJ2-2; V gene: TRBV20-1; CDR3 protein: CSAKGLSNTGELFF; CDR3 DNA: TGCAGTGCCAAGGGACTATCGAACACCGGGGAGCTGTTTTTT
D gene: TRBD2; clone size: once; J gene: TRBJ2-5; V gene: TRBV14; CDR3 protein: CASSQEPSGGTSGTKEAQYF; CDR3 DNA: TGTGCCAGCAGCCAAGAACCCTCCGGTGGGACTAGCGGGACTAAAGAGGCCCAGTACTTC
D gene: TRBD2; clone size: few; J gene: TRBJ2-1; V gene: TRBV3-1; CDR3 protein: CASSQGVAGVGNEQFF; CDR3 DNA: TGTGCCAGCAGCCAAGGGGTGGCGGGAGTTGGCAATGAGCAGTTCTTC
D gene: .; clone size: few; J gene: TRBJ1-1; V gene: TRBV5-1; CDR3 protein: CASGALVNTEAFF; CDR3 DNA: TGCGCCAGCGGAGCCTTAGTAAACACTGAAGCTTTCTTT
D gene: TRBD2; clone size: many; J gene: TRBJ2-1; V gene: TRBV12-3/TRBV12-4; CDR3 protein: CASSKRLADYNEQFF; CDR3 DNA: TGTGCCAGCTCGAAGAGACTAGCGGACTACAATGAGCAGTTCTTC
D gene: .; clone size: .; J gene: TRBJ2-1; V gene: TRBV20-1; CDR3 protein: CSARGLQDGSYNEQFF; CDR3 DNA: TGCAGTGCTAGGGGATTACAGGACGGTTCCTACAATGAGCAGTTCTTC
D gene: TRBD2; clone size: .; J gene: TRBJ2-3; V gene: TRBV2; CDR3 protein: CASRDSGRGNTQYF; CDR3 DNA: TGTGCCAGCAGAGATAGCGGGAGAGGGAATACGCAGTATTTT
D gene: .; clone size: many; J gene: TRBJ2-7; V gene: TRBV7-9; CDR3 protein: CASSSGVRYEQYF; CDR3 DNA: TGTGCCAGCAGCTCGGGGGTACGCTACGAGCAGTACTTC
D gene: .; clone size: few; J gene: TRBJ2-2; V gene: TRBV6-1; CDR3 protein: CASRGDRGGTGELFF; CDR3 DNA: TGTGCCAGCAGGGGGGACCGAGGTGGGACCGGGGAGCTGTTTTTT
D gene: TRBD1; clone size: many; J gene: TRBJ1-3; V gene: TRBV7-8; CDR3 protein: CASSFGTGGNTIYF; CDR3 DNA: TGTGCCAGCAGCTTCGGGACAGGCGGAAACACCATATATTTT
D gene: TRBD2; clone size: .; J gene: TRBJ2-1; V gene: TRBV29-1; CDR3 protein: CSVVSSGSNEQFF; CDR3 DNA: TGCAGCGTTGTGTCTAGCGGGAGTAATGAGCAGTTCTTC
D gene: .; clone size: few; J gene: TRBJ2-3; V gene: TRBV29-1; CDR3 protein: CSVAGESTDTQYF; CDR3 DNA: TGCAGCGTTGCGGGAGAGAGCACAGATACGCAGTATTTT
D gene: .; clone size: few; J gene: TRBJ1-2; V gene: TRBV6-5; CDR3 protein: CASSYSGGLHYGYTF; CDR3 DNA: TGTGCCAGCAGTTACTCAGGAGGACTTCACTATGGCTACACCTTC
D gene: TRBD1; clone size: many; J gene: TRBJ2-1; V gene: TRBV7-3; CDR3 protein: CASRAGGTYEQFF; CDR3 DNA: TGTGCCAGCAGGGCAGGGGGTACGTATGAGCAGTTCTTC
D gene: TRBD1; clone size: .; J gene: TRBJ1-6; V gene: TRBV5-8; CDR3 protein: CASSWDDRVHSPLHF; CDR3 DNA: TGTGCCAGCAGCTGGGATGACAGGGTGCATTCACCCCTCCACTTT
D gene: .; clone size: .; J gene: TRBJ2-5; V gene: TRBV19; CDR3 protein: CASSQDYGAQYF; CDR3 DNA: TGTGCCAGTAGTCAAGATTATGGGGCCCAGTACTTC
D gene: .; clone size: few; J gene: TRBJ2-1; V gene: TRBV12-3/TRBV12-4; CDR3 protein: CASRETGGTNEQFF; CDR3 DNA: TGTGCCAGCAGGGAGACAGGCGGGACGAATGAGCAGTTCTTC
D gene: TRBD1; clone size: many; J gene: TRBJ2-4; V gene: TRBV27; CDR3 protein: CASSHPSTGSIQYF; CDR3 DNA: TGTGCCAGCAGCCATCCCTCGACAGGGAGCATTCAGTACTTC
D gene: .; clone size: many; J gene: TRBJ2-4; V gene: TRBV6-1; CDR3 protein: CASTHLAKNIQYF; CDR3 DNA: TGTGCCAGCACTCACCTAGCCAAAAACATTCAGTACTTC
D gene: .; clone size: few; J gene: TRBJ1-2; V gene: TRBV4-1; CDR3 protein: CASSQDPRGGYGYTF; CDR3 DNA: TGCGCCAGCAGCCAAGATCCCAGGGGAGGGTATGGCTACACCTTC
D gene: .; clone size: .; J gene: TRBJ2-2; V gene: TRBV5-6; CDR3 protein: CASSPGPSPGELFF; CDR3 DNA: TGTGCCAGCAGCCCGGGGCCCAGTCCAGGGGAGCTGTTTTTT
D gene: TRBD2; clone size: many; J gene: TRBJ2-7; V gene: TRBV11-2; CDR3 protein: CASSGGLAGGVNYEQYF; CDR3 DNA: TGTGCCAGCAGCGGGGGGCTAGCGGGAGGGGTAAACTACGAGCAGTACTTC
D gene: .; clone size: once; J gene: TRBJ2-3; V gene: TRBV7-3; CDR3 protein: CASSRQFTDTQYF; CDR3 DNA: TGTGCCAGCAGCAGGCAGTTCACAGATACGCAGTATTTT
D gene: TRBD1; clone size: many; J gene: TRBJ1-5; V gene: TRBV2; CDR3 protein: CASSGLRTGEGVPNQPQHF; CDR3 DNA: TGTGCCAGCAGTGGACTGAGGACAGGGGAAGGGGTCCCGAATCAGCCCCAGCATTTT
D gene: .; clone size: many; J gene: TRBJ1-4; V gene: TRBV28; CDR3 protein: CASGLGQTGEKLFF; CDR3 DNA: TGTGCCAGCGGGCTGGGACAAACGGGTGAAAAACTGTTTTTT
D gene: TRBD1; clone size: .; J gene: TRBJ2-1; V gene: TRBV6-1; CDR3 protein: CASRQTGSNEQFF; CDR3 DNA: TGTGCCAGCAGGCAGACAGGGAGCAATGAGCAGTTCTTC
D gene: .; clone size: .; J gene: TRBJ2-5; V gene: TRBV28; CDR3 protein: CASSFGRYQETQYF; CDR3 DNA: TGTGCCAGCAGTTTCGGAAGGTACCAAGAGACCCAGTACTTC